What follows describes a single TCR beta chain. The antigen is undetermined. This record comes from a study of vaccination effects on CD4 cells after COVID-19. CDR3 length equals 12 residues. The germline V and J ends were trimmed by 3 bases and 5 bases, with 5 bases remaining between them. Per germline, CDR1 SGHTS and CDR2 YDEGEE. With the ViraFEST assay, the study expanded antigen-specific CD4+ T cells using viral peptide pools, then sequenced them. Following culture for 9 to 11 days, CD4+ T cells were isolated. Two-dose vaccination with either BNT162b2 or mRNA-1273 was given to the participants. Here immunoSEQ multiplex PCR was the method, and the copy in TCRdb shows in-frame clones only, minus some. Of under 80,000 clones listed, under 80% are singletons.

The V and J genes are TRBV5-8 and TRBJ1-4; D gene unclear. This receptor was taken from a human donor who received a COVID-19 vaccine. The sample in question was CD4+ T cells from PBMCs cultured with HCoV-OC43 spike peptides, obtained after COVID-19 vaccination. The subset: HCoV-OC43 spike overlapping peptide pool stimulation. CDR3 nucleotide sequence: TGTGCCAGCAGCTACCCGAATGAAAAACTGTTTTTT. Encoded protein: CASSYPNEKLFF.